This T cell receptor beta chain comes out of a study of shared clonotypes between healthy human individuals. Across the whole study: Researchers assigned three CD4 naive, three CD4 memory, two CD8 naive and one CD8 memory plate to each donor.

In the study's own analysis: ImmunoSEQ junction-only sequences lacked quality scores, so their filtering differed. This table comes from immunoSEQ multiplex PCR, and its TCRdb copy is limited to in-frame clones, with some not included. That table gives V, J and clone size, and the DNA gave D and trimming. Among some 1 million clones listed, more than 60% were seen once. Memory CD4+ cells were the fraction left after CD45RA+ naive selection. The count of this clone is one. V gave up 2 bases and J gave up 4 bases, with 12 bases separating them. CDR1 is MDHEN and CDR2 is SYDVKM in the germline V gene. This CDR3 spans 14 amino acids.

The rearrangement uses TRBV28 and TRBJ2-7, with D unclear. Sequencing input: memory CD4+ T cells sorted from blood. Subset denoted: CD45RA-negative fraction. The receptor was derived from a man aged 18-30 years in good health. The CDR3 protein is CASSLRGLWYEQYF. CDR3 coding DNA: TGTGCCAGCAGTTTACGAGGTCTTTGGTACGAGCAGTACTTC.